These T cell receptor beta chains were read from a single sample in a study of shared clonotypes between healthy human individuals. Some clones are missing from TCRdb's copy, which holds only in-frame ones; the method was immunoSEQ multiplex PCR. Of 450,000 to 500,000 clones listed, roughly 80% are singletons. The specimen was PBMCs. The source is a woman aged 40 to 49 in good health. Some clones in this sample may be carry-over from other donors' samples. Each CDR3 is given with its conserved first and last residue. Each record gives: D gene, V gene, CDR3 protein. A D gene is named only where the DNA matches it firmly.

>TRBD1|TRBV7-8
CASSLSQGAYRSGYTF
>TRBD1|TRBV11-3
CASSLRRQDRGLANEKLFF
>TRBD2|TRBV27
CASSLTLADSYEQYF
>TRBD1|TRBV28
CASRKQGAGGNTIYF
>.|TRBV27
CASSLSGSKGYGYTF
>TRBD1|TRBV18
CASSLGQGESGYTF
>TRBD1|TRBV28
CASSPTGGGSTLQPQHF
>.|TRBV29-1
CSVGRDLGGELFF
>.|TRBV5-1
CARSLDSGGPGTQYF
>.|TRBV6-1
CASSEGAGDVDGYTF
>TRBD2|TRBV28
CASSLPSGSVTGELFF
>TRBD2|TRBV9
CASSSIAGTGTDTQYF
>TRBD1|TRBV7-9
CASSAPRDRNYEQYF
>.|TRBV7-6
CASSQREFPYNEQFF
>.|TRBV15
CATSRDSGNTEAFF
>.|TRBV29-1
CSVEQTYEQYF
>TRBD2|TRBV10-2
CASSESPTSREQFF
>TRBD1|TRBV5-1
CASSYLPGQRETEAFF
>.|TRBV29-1
CSVFQAFNTEAFF
>.|TRBV30
CAWSVPLSSYNEQFF
>TRBD1|TRBV7-2
CASSSGQDHTPQHF
>TRBD1|TRBV9
CASTVGTGDLETQYF
>TRBD1|TRBV7-8
CASSPIGQGGGNTIYF
>TRBD2|TRBV6-1
CASSEAPGGPVETQYF
>TRBD1|TRBV7-9
CASSPGTGNEKLFF
>TRBD1|TRBV15
CATSRAVGQGGKDTQYF
>TRBD1|TRBV30
CAWSARRGLSLGEQYF
>.|TRBV7-8
CASSLGGGGHYSNQPQHF
>TRBD1|TRBV10-3
CAISETSRDRTF
>.|TRBV4-1
CASSQWGAELANYGYTF
>.|TRBV5-1
CASSRGQSTEAFF
>TRBD2|TRBV15
CATSRDNGRYTGELFF
>.|TRBV28
CASSSQARENQPQHF
>TRBD2|TRBV27
CASSAGVLQEQFF
>.|TRBV7-6
CASSLFGPKSYNEQFF
>.|TRBV10-1
CASSSRAAGELFF
>TRBD2|TRBV5-4
CASSPTSGSYEQYF
>.|TRBV29-1
CSVVRGGDEQFF
>TRBD1|TRBV28
CASSPRTGRDEQYF
>.|TRBV2
CASSVVGSYSNQPQHF
>.|TRBV5-1
CASSLIPQGDTQYF
>.|TRBV28
CASSLPSYEQYF
>.|TRBV18
CASSPPGQETQYF
>TRBD2|TRBV19
CASRARAGGFYEQYF
>.|TRBV5-8
CASRRPGAGAYEQYF
>TRBD1|TRBV15
CATSRGVQGAGTNYGYTF
>.|TRBV2
CASSIGGPNQPQHF
>.|TRBV5-1
CASSLKIQLTPIYF
>.|TRBV19
CASALIHLGNQPQHF
>TRBD2|TRBV6-5
CASSYSGTSAAQYF
>.|TRBV2
CASSENHPSNEQFF
>.|TRBV10-3
CAISGPDRYSYEQYF
>.|TRBV10-3
CAISESLAQGNTIYF
>TRBD1|TRBV5-6
CASSFNRGYTEAFF
>.|TRBV5-1
CASSPGQTSYNEQFF
>.|TRBV10-3
CAISSGESYNEQFF
>.|TRBV6-4
CASSPSVDDWLQYF